These 12 T cell receptor beta chains were sequenced from one sample in a study of regulatory T cells in long-lasting Graves disease. iRepertoire HTBI primers and Arm-PCR of CDR3 regions built TCR beta libraries. TCRdb recomputed calls from the multiplex PCR reads with MiXCR, one row per CDR3 protein. The sample includes around 480,000 distinct CDR3 sequences, 15% to 20% of them seen just once. Sample time point: newly diagnosed GD, antithyroid drugs for less than 3 months. PBMCs provided the RNA from which the TCR library was made. These data also formed part of another study, on T cells in Graves' hyperthyroidism and ophthalmopathy.

Source: peripheral blood mononuclear cells (PBMCs), taken at new diagnosis, from a patient treated with antithyroid drugs. Receptors were obtained from a middle-aged man with Graves disease.

This clonotype was picked up one time. The gene calls are TRBV29-1 and TRBJ2-3; 8 bases fit TRBD2. V was pared by 3 bases and J by 3 bases, with 5 bases of the junction left unmatched. CDR3 length equals 14 residues. The V gene's germline CDR1 is SQVTM and CDR2 ANQGSEA. As DNA, the CDR3 is TGCAGCGTTGATGGCGGGACTAGGACAGATACGCAGTATTTT. Translation: CSVDGGTRTDTQYF.

This clonotype was recorded at least ten times. J is TRBJ2-1 and V is TRBV28; D is unclear. The ends were cut back, 3 bases at V and 2 bases at J, with 8 bases in the middle. In germline, CDR1 is MDHEN, CDR2 SYDVKM. CDR3 length: 14 residues. The CDR3, as DNA: TGTGCCAGCAGTTTGTACCCGGCCTACAATGAGCAGTTCTTC. This codes for CASSLYPAYNEQFF.

This clonotype was seen at least ten times. This chain uses TRBV30 with TRBJ2-7; TRBD2 matches at 13 bases. V was pared by 3 bases and J by 0 bases, with 5 bases of the junction left unmatched. The CDR3 is 16 residues long. Germline CDR1 reads GTSNPN; CDR2 reads SVGIG (reference sequence). CDR3 coding DNA: TGTGCCTGGAGCGGACTAGCGGGAGCTCTCTCCTACGAGCAGTACTTC. Translating gives CAWSGLAGALSYEQYF.

This clonotype was found many times. The V and J genes are TRBV7-9 and TRBJ2-7, with D possibly called TRBD1 or TRBD2 (5 bases each). Trimming shortened V by 11 bases and J by 2 bases, and 16 bases separated the two germline ends. This CDR3 is built from 13 residues. Germline V gene lookup returns CDR1 SEHNR and CDR2 FQNEAQ (reference sequence). As DNA, the CDR3 is TGTGCCTCCACTGGGACGGACGCCTACGAGCAGTACTTC. Protein product: CASTGTDAYEQYF.

This clonotype was observed at least ten times. The gene calls are TRBV7-9 and TRBJ2-1, with 11 bases that match TRBD1. CDR1 is SEHNR, CDR2 FQNEAQ, per germline (reference sequence). The V segment lost 1 base and the J segment 0 bases; nucleotides outside the gene matches: 11. This CDR3 has 20 residues. As DNA, the CDR3 is TGTGCCAGCAGCTTAGGGGGGACAGGGGGACGGGGTCTCTCCTACAATGAGCAGTTCTTC. This sequence encodes CASSLGGTGGRGLSYNEQFF.

Comment on this clonotype: A much larger clone sits a single nucleotide away, making a read error possible. The gene calls are TRBV24-1 and TRBJ1-1; D gene uncertain. The CDR3 extends over 12 amino acids. From germline, CDR1 is KGHDR and CDR2 SFDVKD. CDR3 in amino acids: CATKDGNTEALF. For the CDR3, the DNA is TGTGCCACCAAGGACGGGAACACTGAAGCTCTCTTT.

The table lists this clonotype with a few counts. CDR3 bases: TGCAGTGCTTCAAAACCGAACAATGAGCAGTTCTTC. This encodes CSASKPNNEQFF. This chain connects TRBV20-1 to TRBJ2-1; D ambiguous. The germline V gene has CDR1 DFQATT and CDR2 SNEGSKA (reference sequence). The CDR3 sequence is 12 residues long. Trimming left V 5 bases short and J 5 bases short, with 10 bases between.

The J gene is TRBJ2-2, the V gene TRBV7-6, with a tentative D call TRBD1 (6 bases). The CDR3 contains 17 residues. Trimming cost V 5 bases and J 0 bases, with 16 bases left between them. CDR1 is SGHVS, CDR2 FNYEAQ, per germline. CDR3 in amino acids: CASSPGPGHANTGELFF. The CDR3 nucleotides are TGTGCCAGCAGCCCCGGCCCGGGACATGCGAACACCGGGGAGCTGTTTTTT.

This clonotype was detected ten times or more. V and J are TRBV11-2 and TRBJ1-2; D ambiguous. Trimming took 5 bases from V and 2 from J, leaving 6 bases between them. Germline loops: CDR1 SGHAT, CDR2 FQNNGV. This CDR3 comprises 12 residues. CDR3 in DNA: TGTGCCAGCAGCCGACGGAACTATGGCTACACCTTC. It translates to CASSRRNYGYTF.

As to this clonotype: This may be a read error, as it is one base from a much larger clone. The chain is built from TRBV28 and TRBJ2-4, with D perhaps matching TRBD2 (5 bases). V was cut by 6 bases and J by 5 bases, with 23 bases left in between. Per germline, CDR1 MDHEN and CDR2 SYDVKM. CDR3 length: 17 amino acids. This CDR3 is CASSSAHSTRVQNIQYF. The CDR3 nucleotides read TGTGCCAGCAGCTCAGCCCACAGTACTAGAGTTCAAAACATTCAGTACTTC.

This chain links TRBV30 with TRBJ2-5, with 9 bases lining up with TRBD1. Trimming cost V 0 bases and J 5 bases; bases outside gene matches: 7. The CDR3 totals 15 residues. Per the germline V gene, CDR1 is GTSNPN and CDR2 is SVGIG (reference sequence). The CDR3 region has the DNA TGTGCCTGGAGTGTTGGGGACAGGGTCATGGAGACCCAGTACTTC. It codes for CAWSVGDRVMETQYF. The full variable domain, completed using reference TRBV30 and TRBJ2-5, is SQTIHQWPATLVQPVGSPLSLECTVEGTSNPNLYWYRQAAGRGLQLLFYSVGIGQISSEVPQNLSASRPQDRQFILSSKKLLLSDSGFYLCAWSVGDRVMETQYFGPGTRLLVL.

This chain joins TRBV19 and TRBJ2-2; the D is unclear. Trimming left V 1 base short and J 1 base short, with 4 bases between. The length of the CDR3 is 14 residues. CDR1 is LNHDA, CDR2 SQIVND, per germline (reference sequence). The CDR3 spells CASSIAENTGELFF. CDR3 nucleotides: TGTGCCAGTAGTATAGCAGAGAACACCGGGGAGCTGTTTTTT.